This T cell receptor beta chain was identified in a study of spatial heterogeneity in lung cancer. Study-level results: Counts of expanded alpha and beta TCRs within tumors tracked the tumor nonsynonymous mutation count.

Trimming left V 3 bases short and J 1 base short, with 9 bases between. The CDR3 extends over 14 amino acids. Germline V lookup: CDR1 LGHDT, CDR2 YNNKEL (reference sequence). Time point indicated: sample taken at primary tumor resection. This clonotype has ten or more counts. The antigen is not known. MiXCR was run by TCRdb on the 5' RACE reads, yielding one entry per CDR3 protein. This sample has over 14,000 distinct CDR3 sequences, with about 7% found just once. J is TRBJ1-1 and V is TRBV3-1, with D unresolved. The sequences come from lung tumor tissue, collected at surgery. This receptor was obtained from a male donor with early-stage non-small cell lung cancer. CDR3 DNA sequence: TGTGCCAGCAGCCAGGGAATAAGGAACACTGAAGCTTTCTTT. Translation gives CASSQGIRNTEAFF.